Listed below are T cell receptor beta chains from one sample, sequenced in a study of Graves' ophthalmopathy and Graves' hyperthyroidism. TCRdb processed the multiplex PCR reads anew with MiXCR; each CDR3 protein has one entry. The sample has 230,000 or so distinct CDR3 sequences, 45% seen once. The sequenced material came from peripheral blood. These receptors came from an adult man with Graves' ophthalmopathy. The CDR3 runs from the conserved cysteine through the conserved F or W. D genes are given only for firm matches. Only part of the rows carry a size: once, few, many, or a class if the clone is expanded.

v_gene	len	d_gene	j_gene	abundance	CDR3aa	CDR3nt
TRBV2	14	-	TRBJ2-3	-	CASNNRGGTDTQYF	TGTGCCAGCAACAATAGGGGGGGCACAGATACGCAGTATTTT
TRBV20-1	15	TRBD2	TRBJ2-7	-	CSARSLAGGGYEQYF	TGCAGTGCTAGAAGCCTAGCGGGGGGAGGCTACGAGCAGTACTTC
TRBV2	13	-	TRBJ2-7	few	CASSEAMSQGQYF	TGTGCCAGCAGTGAAGCAATGTCACAAGGGCAGTACTTC
TRBV7-9	13	TRBD1	TRBJ1-2	-	CASRPGQGDGYTF	TGTGCCAGCAGACCGGGACAGGGAGATGGCTACACCTTC
TRBV7-3	15	TRBD1	TRBJ1-1	few	CASSQGTGTNTEAFF	TGTGCCAGCAGCCAAGGGACAGGGACGAACACTGAAGCTTTCTTT
TRBV7-2	15	TRBD2	TRBJ2-2	-	CASSLLAGGPGELFF	TGTGCCAGCAGCTTACTAGCGGGAGGGCCCGGGGAGCTGTTTTTT
TRBV7-2	15	-	TRBJ2-3	-	CASSLSVSRTDTQYF	TGTGCCAGCAGCTTAAGCGTGAGTAGGACAGATACGCAGTATTTT
TRBV19	13	-	TRBJ2-5	few	CASKRESWETQYF	TGTGCCAGTAAGAGGGAATCCTGGGAGACCCAGTACTTC
TRBV27	14	-	TRBJ1-2	-	CASSPPDRRLGYTF	TGTGCCAGCAGTCCCCCGGACAGACGGTTGGGCTACACCTTC
TRBV4-1	16	TRBD2	TRBJ2-7	once	CASSRGLAGGQGEQYF	TGCGCCAGCAGCCGCGGACTAGCGGGAGGTCAGGGCGAGCAGTACTTC
TRBV10-3	12	-	TRBJ1-2	-	CASSWLDYGYTF	TGTGCCAGCAGTTGGTTGGACTATGGCTACACCTTC
TRBV13	17	TRBD2	TRBJ2-5	-	CASSLGLAGGVGETQYF	TGTGCCAGCAGCTTAGGACTAGCGGGAGGCGTAGGGGAGACCCAGTACTTC
TRBV6-1	13	-	TRBJ1-1	-	CASSELGVTEAFF	TGTGCCAGCAGTGAACTAGGGGTCACTGAAGCTTTCTTT
TRBV20-1	15	-	TRBJ1-5	few	CSARDMGSGDQPQHF	TGCAGTGCTAGAGATATGGGAAGCGGGGATCAGCCCCAGCATTTT
TRBV9	15	-	TRBJ1-6	-	CASSQGGRGGSPLHF	TGTGCCAGCAGCCAAGGCGGCAGGGGAGGATCACCCCTCCACTTT
TRBV28	12	-	TRBJ2-5	-	CASSSEVETQYF	TGTGCCAGCAGTTCCGAGGTTGAGACCCAGTACTTC
TRBV24-1	14	-	TRBJ2-2	few	CATDSGLGTGELFF	TGTGCCACCGATTCCGGTCTGGGCACCGGGGAGCTGTTTTTT
TRBV7-3	14	-	TRBJ2-5	-	CASSLSPGTETQYF	TGTGCCAGCAGCTTAAGTCCCGGCACAGAGACCCAGTACTTC
TRBV7-9	15	TRBD1	TRBJ1-1	few	CASSTRQGEGTEAFF	TGTGCCAGCAGTACCCGACAGGGGGAAGGGACTGAAGCTTTCTTT
TRBV24-1	15	TRBD1	TRBJ2-5	-	CATSRGGQGEETQYF	TGTGCCACCAGCCGCGGTGGGCAGGGGGAAGAGACCCAGTACTTC
TRBV7-9	18	-	TRBJ1-1	few	CASSLGDAADPMNTEAFF	TGTGCCAGCAGCTTGGGAGACGCGGCGGACCCCATGAACACTGAAGCTTTCTTT
TRBV20-1	14	TRBD2	TRBJ2-5	-	CSTESGGSQETQYF	TGCAGCACTGAGAGCGGGGGGTCCCAAGAGACCCAGTACTTC
TRBV12-3/TRBV12-4	13	-	TRBJ2-2	-	CASDSRDSGELFF	TGTGCCAGCGACAGTAGGGACTCCGGGGAGCTGTTTTTT
TRBV7-7	14	TRBD1	TRBJ2-7	-	CASSLDRGFLEQYF	TGTGCCAGCAGCTTGGACAGGGGGTTTCTCGAGCAGTACTTC
TRBV24-1	19	-	TRBJ1-2	-	CATSDLAGQPYPGFDGYTF	TGTGCCACCAGTGATTTGGCAGGACAGCCCTACCCCGGTTTCGATGGCTACACCTTC
TRBV5-8	13	-	TRBJ1-2	-	CASSFQQRSGYTF	TGTGCCAGCAGCTTTCAGCAGAGGAGTGGCTACACCTTC
TRBV10-1	16	TRBD2	TRBJ2-5	-	CASSEGTSGGQETQYF	TGCGCCAGCAGTGAAGGGACTAGCGGGGGTCAGGAGACCCAGTACTTC
TRBV11-2	14	-	TRBJ1-1	-	CASSFRGLDTEAFF	TGTGCCAGCAGCTTCCGGGGGTTAGACACTGAAGCTTTCTTT
TRBV20-1	16	TRBD2	TRBJ2-7	-	CSAPLGSGTTLGEQYF	TGCAGTGCTCCGCTGGGTAGCGGGACTACTCTCGGAGAGCAGTACTTC
TRBV6-5	15	-	TRBJ1-2	-	CASSYPAGSFYGYTF	TGTGCCAGCAGTTACCCCGCAGGAAGTTTCTATGGCTACACCTTC
TRBV7-2	14	-	TRBJ2-2	few	CASSLADLGGELFF	TGTGCCAGCAGCTTAGCGGACCTTGGGGGGGAGCTGTTTTTT
TRBV9	12	-	TRBJ1-1	-	CASSVGGLEAFF	TGTGCCAGCAGCGTAGGGGGCCTTGAAGCTTTCTTT
TRBV29-1	13	-	TRBJ2-7	few	CSVGTGDRGEQYF	TGCAGCGTTGGGACGGGGGACAGAGGCGAGCAGTACTTC
TRBV5-1	14	-	TRBJ2-7	-	CASSKRAPEGEQYF	TGTGCCAGCAGCAAACGTGCTCCCGAGGGTGAGCAGTACTTC
TRBV18	15	-	TRBJ2-2	-	CASSPLPGYTGELFF	TGTGCCAGCTCACCCCTCCCGGGGTACACCGGGGAGCTGTTTTTT
TRBV6-5	14	TRBD1	TRBJ1-1	-	CASSGGQHYTEAFF	TGTGCCAGCAGCGGGGGACAGCATTACACTGAAGCTTTCTTT